This paragraph covers one T cell receptor beta chain sequence. In germline, CDR1 is SGHVS, CDR2 FQNEAQ. V lost 4 bases to trimming and J lost 6 bases, with 21 bases between them. The CDR3 consists of 16 residues. These data belong to a study of control samples from healthy donors and cancer patients. Measured with immunoSEQ multiplex PCR; TCRdb has only the in-frame clones, and not every one. The sample has approximately 180,000 clones, more than 90% seen once; the top ten hold around 2%. The chain combines TRBV7-8 with TRBJ1-1; possibly TRBD1 for D (5 bases). This clonotype was sampled from a woman aged 40-49 years in good health. The material sequenced was blood. CDR3 DNA sequence: TGTGCCAGCAGCTCTGCCAGGGAGATGAAAGCTGCTGAAGCTTTCTTT. It translates to CASSSAREMKAAEAFF. Together with reference TRBV7-8 and TRBJ1-1, the CDR3 gives the full variable domain: GAGVSQSPRYKVAKRGQDVALRCDPISGHVSLFWYQQALGQGPEFLTYFQNEAQLDKSGLPSDRFFAERPEGSVSTLKIQRTQQEDSAVYLCASSSAREMKAAEAFFGQGTRLTVV.